The 11 T cell receptor beta chains below come from one sample, sequenced in a study of T cell repertoires in cytomegalovirus infection. Their antigens remain unidentified. TCRdb re-derived calls from the reads in MiXCR, one entry per CDR3 protein. The sample carries 450,000 to 600,000 distinct CDR3 sequences, 40% to 50% recorded once. This specimen was cultured PBMCs, taken from culture after CMV antigen stimulation. All receptors derive from a human donor in good health (CMV status not recorded). Some clones in this sample may be carry-over from other donors' samples.

In this sample, this clonotype turned up a few times. This chain connects TRBV7-2 to TRBJ1-6, with D hard to call. Looked up from germline, CDR1 is SGHTA and CDR2 is FQGNSA. This CDR3 is 13 amino acids long. Trimming took off 4 bases at V and 6 bases at J, with 7 bases between the two ends. The CDR3 sequence: CASSSIGNSPLHF. CDR3 sequence (DNA): TGTGCCAGCAGCTCTATTGGTAATTCACCCCTCCACTTT.

This clonotype was seen many times. The CDR3 sequence is CASSSRTSDARETQYF. Written as DNA, the CDR3 is TGTGCCAGCAGCTCGCGGACAAGTGATGCGAGGGAGACCCAGTACTTC. The rearrangement links TRBV7-2 to TRBJ2-5, with TRBD1 as a possible D gene (5 bases). This CDR3 comprises 16 residues. V was shortened by 4 bases and J by 5 bases, with 20 bases between the two germline ends. CDR1 and CDR2 from the germline V gene are SGHTA and FQGNSA.

The rearrangement joins TRBV11-1 to TRBJ2-1; 9 bases match TRBD1. V lost 8 bases to trimming and J lost 10 bases; unmatched junction nucleotides: 3. This CDR3 comprises 11 residues. Looked up from germline, CDR1 is SGHAT and CDR2 is FQDESV (reference sequence). CDR3 loop: CASGTGPEQFF. The CDR3 nucleotides read TGTGCCAGCGGGACAGGGCCCGAGCAGTTCTTC.

The chain recombines TRBV3-1 with TRBJ1-2; D remains unclear. Trimming took 5 bases from V and 4 from J, leaving 11 bases between them. Germline V gene sequence: CDR1 LGHDT, CDR2 YNNKEL (reference sequence). CDR3 length: 13 residues. As DNA, the CDR3 is TGTGCCAGCAGCTTGCGGGAAGTCTATGGCTACACCTTC. Protein product: CASSLREVYGYTF.

This chain connects TRBV7-6 to TRBJ2-7; the match to TRBD1 covers 7 bases. There are 16 residues in the CDR3. The ends lost 1 base at V and 5 bases at J; junction bases unmatched: 11. Germline values: CDR1 SGHVS, CDR2 FNYEAQ. The CDR3 protein is CASSLDVGSGGDEQYF. In DNA, the CDR3 is TGTGCCAGCAGCTTAGATGTTGGGTCAGGGGGAGACGAGCAGTACTTC.

There are a few counts of this clonotype. This chain links TRBV6-1 with TRBJ1-6; D call uncertain. Per the germline V gene, CDR1 is MNHNS and CDR2 is SASEGT. The CDR3 consists of 15 residues. Trimming pared 3 bases from V and 0 bases from J, leaving 6 bases between. The CDR3 nucleotides are TGTGCCAGCAGTGAGCACAGCTCCTATAATTCACCCCTCCACTTT. This gives the protein CASSEHSSYNSPLHF.

V and J are TRBV20-1 and TRBJ2-7; maybe TRBD2 (5 bases). Trimming removed 1 base at V and 5 bases at J, with 18 bases between. This CDR3 region has 15 residues. Germline-derived CDR1 and CDR2 are DFQATT and SNEGSKA (reference sequence). CDR3 in amino acids: CSARVAAGLGNEQYF. The CDR3 DNA follows: TGCAGTGCTAGAGTTGCGGCGGGTCTTGGGAACGAGCAGTACTTC.

The rearrangement uses TRBV19 and TRBJ1-5; TRBD1 matches at 7 bases. This CDR3 region has 14 residues. Germline trimming cut 6 bases from V and 1 base from J; bases unmatched to any gene: 3. Germline loops: CDR1 LNHDA, CDR2 SQIVND (reference sequence). CDR3: CASRGQMSNQPQHF. CDR3 sequence (DNA): TGTGCCAGTAGGGGACAGATGAGCAATCAGCCCCAGCATTTT.

This clonotype was observed at least ten times. The CDR3 DNA sequence: TGTGCCAGCAGCTTAAGTCAGGGCACAGATACGCAGTATTTT. It encodes CASSLSQGTDTQYF. This chain links TRBV7-2 with TRBJ2-3; D call uncertain. Germline V CDR1 and CDR2: SGHTA, FQGNSA. Trimming stripped 2 bases from V and 1 base from J, with 7 bases between. The CDR3 totals 14 residues.

The rearrangement uses TRBV6-6 and TRBJ1-1; no clear D gene. This CDR3 is 13 amino acids long. Trimming took off 9 bases at V and 1 base at J, with 12 bases between the two ends. CDR1 and CDR2 from the germline V gene are MNHNY and SVGAGI (reference sequence). CDR3 coding DNA: TGTGCCAGTGTTCACCGGCAGAACACTGAAGCTTTCTTT. It is translated as CASVHRQNTEAFF.

For the CDR3, the DNA is TGTGCCAGCAGCTCCCCTAGTACTCAAGAGACCCAGTACTTC. Its protein product is CASSSPSTQETQYF. The V call is TRBV5-4, the J call TRBJ2-5; unclear D gene. The germline V and J ends were trimmed by 3 bases and 2 bases, with 11 bases remaining between them. There are 14 residues in the CDR3. Germline values: CDR1 SGHNT, CDR2 YYREEE (reference sequence).